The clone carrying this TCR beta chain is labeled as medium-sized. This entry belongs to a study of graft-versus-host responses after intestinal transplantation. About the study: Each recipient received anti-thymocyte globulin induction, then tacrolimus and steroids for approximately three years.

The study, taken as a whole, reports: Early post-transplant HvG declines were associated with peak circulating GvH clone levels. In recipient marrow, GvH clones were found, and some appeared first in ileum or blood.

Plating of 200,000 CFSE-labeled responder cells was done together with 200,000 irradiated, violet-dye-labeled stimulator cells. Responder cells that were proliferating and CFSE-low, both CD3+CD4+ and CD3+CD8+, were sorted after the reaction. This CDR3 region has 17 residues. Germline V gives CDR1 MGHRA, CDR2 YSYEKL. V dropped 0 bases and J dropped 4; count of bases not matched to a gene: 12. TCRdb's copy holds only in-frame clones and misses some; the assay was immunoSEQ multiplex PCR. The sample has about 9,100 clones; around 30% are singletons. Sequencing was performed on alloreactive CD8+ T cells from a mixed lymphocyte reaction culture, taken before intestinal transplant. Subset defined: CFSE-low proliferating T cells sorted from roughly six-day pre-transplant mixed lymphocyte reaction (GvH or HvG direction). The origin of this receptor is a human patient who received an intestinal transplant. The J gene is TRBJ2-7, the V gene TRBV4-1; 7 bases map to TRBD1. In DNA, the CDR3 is TGCGCCAGCAGCCAAGAGGGCCCCGAGACAGGGATTTACGAGCAGTACTTC. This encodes CASSQEGPETGIYEQYF.